These T cell receptor beta chains were read from a single sample in a study of blood T cells in healthy people across ages. TCRdb recomputed calls from the 5' RACE reads with MiXCR, one row per CDR3 protein. The sample lists roughly 800,000 distinct CDR3 sequences, under 40% occurring once. The sequenced sample consisted of blood. The receptor set was obtained from a man younger than 35 in good health. Each CDR3 is given with its conserved first and last residue. A D gene is named only where the DNA matches it firmly. Rows may omit the clone size; those that give it use once, few, many or a size class.

cdr3_length d_call j_call v_call clone_size cdr3_aa cdr3_nt
13 NA TRBJ2-1 TRBV6-1 NA CASSEGHPNKQFF TGTGCCAGCAGTGAGGGACATCCCAATAAGCAGTTCTTC
14 NA TRBJ1-6 TRBV12-3/TRBV12-4 few CASRPDKFNSPLHF TGTGCCAGCCGCCCGGACAAGTTCAATTCACCCCTCCACTTT
14 NA TRBJ2-7 TRBV15 many CATSRDLSTYEQYF TGTGCCACCAGCAGAGATCTCTCTACCTACGAGCAGTACTTC
15 NA TRBJ2-1 TRBV10-3 NA CAISESPGNYNEQFF TGTGCCATCAGTGAGTCACCGGGAAACTACAATGAGCAGTTCTTC
14 NA TRBJ2-5 TRBV2 once CASRKAATRETQYF TGTGCCAGCAGGAAGGCAGCCACGAGGGAGACCCAGTACTTC
15 NA TRBJ1-1 TRBV29-1 NA CSVGQHLDLNTEAFF TGCAGCGTTGGACAGCACTTAGATTTGAACACTGAAGCTTTCTTT
14 NA TRBJ1-2 TRBV11-2 many CASSGTRVDYGYTF TGTGCCAGCAGCGGAACCAGGGTTGACTATGGCTACACCTTC
17 NA TRBJ1-4 TRBV7-2 few CASSLIPPGNTNEKLFF TGTGCCAGCAGCTTAATCCCCCCGGGGAACACTAATGAAAAACTGTTTTTT
18 TRBD2 TRBJ2-7 TRBV7-2 NA CASSLAPSGGDSYNEQYF TGTGCCAGCAGCTTAGCCCCTAGCGGGGGGGACTCCTACAATGAGCAGTACTTC
16 NA TRBJ2-2 TRBV9 once CASSLSERPGAEELFF TGTGCTAGCAGCCTATCTGAGAGGCCGGGCGCAGAGGAGCTGTTTTTT
14 NA TRBJ1-1 TRBV6-5 few CASSYSNAGSEAFF TGTGCCAGCAGTTACTCGAATGCCGGCAGTGAAGCTTTCTTT
15 NA TRBJ1-2 TRBV5-1 NA CASSLDGRDDYGYTF TGCGCCAGCAGCTTGGATGGCAGGGACGACTATGGCTACACCTTC
12 NA TRBJ1-2 TRBV12-3/TRBV12-4 many CASTSGTDGYTF TGTGCCAGCACCTCAGGGACGGATGGCTACACCTTC